This paragraph reports one T cell receptor (beta chain). The antigen is unknown. V was trimmed by 3 bases and J by 8 bases, leaving 15 bases between them. The CDR3 contains 14 residues. Looked up from germline, CDR1 is WNHNN and CDR2 is SYGVQD (reference sequence). The sample is drawn from a study of cytotoxic CD8 clonotypes in ibrutinib-treated CLL. For the study at large: Sample averages reached 260,000 or so productive templates and some 94,000 productive rearrangements. Whole-study results and caveats: Elevated clonality accompanied ibrutinib response, with a return toward baseline values at progression. Exceeding age-matched healthy donors, baseline clonality also tracked the counts of circulating CD8+ T cells.

Sequencing used immunoSEQ multiplex PCR; TCRdb keeps in-frame clones, though not all of them. The data show about 160,000 clones, with roughly 80% seen just once and around 2% held by the top ten. This TCR derives from a human donor with chronic lymphocytic leukemia. Material: PBMCs, obtained after 12 months of ibrutinib treatment. The V gene is TRBV10-1, the J gene TRBJ2-3; D not resolved. CDR3: CASSDRISMGTQYF. CDR3 nucleotides: TGCGCCAGCAGTGACAGGATCTCAATGGGTACGCAGTATTTT.